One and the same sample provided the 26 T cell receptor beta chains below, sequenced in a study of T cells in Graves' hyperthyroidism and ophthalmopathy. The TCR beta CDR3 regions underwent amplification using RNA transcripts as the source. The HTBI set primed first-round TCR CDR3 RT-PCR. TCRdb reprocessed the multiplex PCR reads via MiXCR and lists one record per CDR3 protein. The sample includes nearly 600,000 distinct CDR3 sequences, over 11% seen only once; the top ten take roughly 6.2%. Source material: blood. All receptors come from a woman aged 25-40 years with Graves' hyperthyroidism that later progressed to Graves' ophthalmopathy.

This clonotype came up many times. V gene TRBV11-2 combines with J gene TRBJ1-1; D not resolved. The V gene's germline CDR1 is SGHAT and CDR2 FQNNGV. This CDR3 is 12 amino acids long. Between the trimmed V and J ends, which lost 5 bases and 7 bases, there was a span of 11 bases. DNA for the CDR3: TGTGCCAGCAGCCCTGGATTTCTTGAAGCTTTCTTT. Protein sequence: CASSPGFLEAFF.

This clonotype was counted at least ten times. The CDR3 spells CASSFYRDTYEQYF. The CDR3 nucleotides read TGTGCCAGCAGCTTCTACAGGGATACCTACGAGCAGTACTTC. The chain carries TRBV11-3 and TRBJ2-7, with a possible D match to TRBD1 (6 bases). This CDR3 spans 14 amino acids. Looked up from germline, CDR1 is SGHNT and CDR2 is YENEEA. The ends were cut back, 3 bases at V and 2 bases at J, with 11 bases in the middle.

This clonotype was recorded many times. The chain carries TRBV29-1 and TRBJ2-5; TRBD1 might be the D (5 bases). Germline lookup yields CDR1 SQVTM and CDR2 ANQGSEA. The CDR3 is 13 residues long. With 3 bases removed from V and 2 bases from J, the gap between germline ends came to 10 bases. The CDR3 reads CSVEGHHQETQYF. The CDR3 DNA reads TGCAGCGTTGAGGGGCACCATCAAGAGACCCAGTACTTC.

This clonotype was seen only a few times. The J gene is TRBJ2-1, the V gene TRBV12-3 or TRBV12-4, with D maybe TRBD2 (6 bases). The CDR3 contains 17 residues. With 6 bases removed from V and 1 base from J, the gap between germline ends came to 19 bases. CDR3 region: CASRRRSSARSYNEQFF. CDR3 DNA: TGTGCCAGCAGGAGACGGTCTAGCGCCCGATCCTACAATGAGCAGTTCTTC.

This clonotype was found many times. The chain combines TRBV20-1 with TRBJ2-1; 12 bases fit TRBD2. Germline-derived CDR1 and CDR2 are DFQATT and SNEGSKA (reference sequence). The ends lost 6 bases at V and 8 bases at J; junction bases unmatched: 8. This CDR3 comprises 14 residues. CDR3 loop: CSAPPSGRDYEQFF. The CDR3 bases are TGCAGTGCGCCACCTAGCGGGAGGGATTATGAGCAGTTCTTC.

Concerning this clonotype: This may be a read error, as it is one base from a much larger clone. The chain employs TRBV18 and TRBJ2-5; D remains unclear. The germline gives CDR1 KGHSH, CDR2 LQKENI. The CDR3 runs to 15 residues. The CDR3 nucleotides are TGTGCCAGCTCACATCGCCCCAGTGCGCAAGAGGCCCAGTACTTC. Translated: CASSHRPSAQEAQYF.

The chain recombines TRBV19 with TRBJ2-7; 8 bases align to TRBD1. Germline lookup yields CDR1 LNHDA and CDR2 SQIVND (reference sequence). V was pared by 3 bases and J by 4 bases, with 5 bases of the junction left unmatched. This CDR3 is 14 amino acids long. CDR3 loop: CASSIGGQVYEQYF. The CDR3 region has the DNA TGTGCCAGTAGTATCGGGGGACAGGTGTACGAGCAGTACTTC. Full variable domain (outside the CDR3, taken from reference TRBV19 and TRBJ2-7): DGGITQSPKYLFRKEGQNVTLSCEQNLNHDAMYWYRQDPGQGLRLIYYSQIVNDFQKGDIAEGYSVSREKKESFPLTVTSAQKNPTAFYLCASSIGGQVYEQYFGPGTRLTVT.

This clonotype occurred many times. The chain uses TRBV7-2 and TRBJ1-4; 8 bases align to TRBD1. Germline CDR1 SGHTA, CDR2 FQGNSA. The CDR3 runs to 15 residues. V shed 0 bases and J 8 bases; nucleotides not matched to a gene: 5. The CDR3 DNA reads TGTGCCAGCAGCTTAGCCGGGACAGGTTGGGAAAAACTGTTTTTT. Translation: CASSLAGTGWEKLFF.

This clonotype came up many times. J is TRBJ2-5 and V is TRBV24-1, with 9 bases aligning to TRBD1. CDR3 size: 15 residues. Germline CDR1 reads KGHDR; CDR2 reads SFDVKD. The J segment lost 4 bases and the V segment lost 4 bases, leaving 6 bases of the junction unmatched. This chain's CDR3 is CATSDLGTGSETQYF. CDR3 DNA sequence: TGTGCCACCAGTGACCTCGGGACAGGGTCAGAGACCCAGTACTTC.

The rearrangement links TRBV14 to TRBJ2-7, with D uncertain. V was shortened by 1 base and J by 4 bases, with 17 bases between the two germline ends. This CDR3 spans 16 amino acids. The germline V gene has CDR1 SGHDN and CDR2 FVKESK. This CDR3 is CASSQVRGIGWYEQYF. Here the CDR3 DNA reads TGTGCCAGCAGCCAAGTTCGTGGGATAGGTTGGTACGAGCAGTACTTC.

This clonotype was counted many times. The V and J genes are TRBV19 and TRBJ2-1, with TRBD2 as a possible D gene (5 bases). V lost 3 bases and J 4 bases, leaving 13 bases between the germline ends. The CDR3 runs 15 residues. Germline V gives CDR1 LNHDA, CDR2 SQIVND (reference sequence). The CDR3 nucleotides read TGTGCCAGTAGTATGTCGGCGGGCCAATACAATGAGCAGTTCTTC. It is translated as CASSMSAGQYNEQFF.

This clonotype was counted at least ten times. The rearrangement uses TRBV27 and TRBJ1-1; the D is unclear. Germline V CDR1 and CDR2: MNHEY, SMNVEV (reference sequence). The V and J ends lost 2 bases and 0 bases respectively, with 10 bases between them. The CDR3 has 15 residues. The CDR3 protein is CASSLSRAMNTEAFF. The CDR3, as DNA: TGTGCCAGCAGTTTAAGCCGGGCTATGAACACTGAAGCTTTCTTT.

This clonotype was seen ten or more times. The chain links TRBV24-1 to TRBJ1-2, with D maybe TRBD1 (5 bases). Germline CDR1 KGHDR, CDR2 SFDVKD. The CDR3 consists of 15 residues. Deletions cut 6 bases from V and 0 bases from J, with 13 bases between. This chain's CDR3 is CATSTGHSANYGYTF. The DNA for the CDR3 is TGTGCCACCAGTACCGGACATTCCGCTAACTATGGCTACACCTTC.

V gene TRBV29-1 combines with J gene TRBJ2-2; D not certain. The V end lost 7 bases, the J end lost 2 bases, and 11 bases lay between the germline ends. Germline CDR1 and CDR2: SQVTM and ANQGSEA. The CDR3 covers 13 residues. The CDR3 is CSASPANTGELFF. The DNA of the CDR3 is TGCAGCGCCTCACCAGCCAACACCGGGGAGCTGTTTTTT.

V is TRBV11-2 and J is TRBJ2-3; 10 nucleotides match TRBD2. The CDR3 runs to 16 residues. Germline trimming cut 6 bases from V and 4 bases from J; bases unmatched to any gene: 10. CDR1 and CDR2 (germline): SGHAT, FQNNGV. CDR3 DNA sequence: TGTGCCAGCAGAGTGGGGCTAGCGGGAGCGGCAGATACGCAGTATTTT. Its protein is CASRVGLAGAADTQYF.

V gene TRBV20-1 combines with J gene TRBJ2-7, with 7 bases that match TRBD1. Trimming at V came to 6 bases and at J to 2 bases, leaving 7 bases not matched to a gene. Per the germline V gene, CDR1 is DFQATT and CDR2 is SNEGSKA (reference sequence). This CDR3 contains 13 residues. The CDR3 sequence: CSANRDSPYEQYF. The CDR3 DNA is TGCAGTGCAAACCGGGACAGCCCCTACGAGCAGTACTTC.

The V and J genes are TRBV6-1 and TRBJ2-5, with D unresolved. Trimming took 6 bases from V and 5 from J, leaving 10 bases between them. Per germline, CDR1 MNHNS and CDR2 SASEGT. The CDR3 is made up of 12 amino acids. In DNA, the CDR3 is TGTGCCAGCAGAATAGCAGAGGAGACCCAGTACTTC. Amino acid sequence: CASRIAEETQYF.

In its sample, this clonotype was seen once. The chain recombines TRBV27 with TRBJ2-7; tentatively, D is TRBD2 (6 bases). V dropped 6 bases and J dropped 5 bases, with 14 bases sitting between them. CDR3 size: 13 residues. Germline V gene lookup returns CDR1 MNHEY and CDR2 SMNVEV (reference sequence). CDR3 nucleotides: TGTGCCAGCAGGTTGGACACGGGAGACGAGCAGTACTTC. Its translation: CASRLDTGDEQYF.

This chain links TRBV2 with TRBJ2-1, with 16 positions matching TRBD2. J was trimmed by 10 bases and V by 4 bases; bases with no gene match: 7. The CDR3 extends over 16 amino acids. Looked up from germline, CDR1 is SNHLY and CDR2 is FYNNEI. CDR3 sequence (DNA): TGTGCCAGCAGTGCCGGGACTAGCGGGAGGGGCGGGGAGCAGTTCTTC. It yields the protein CASSAGTSGRGGEQFF.

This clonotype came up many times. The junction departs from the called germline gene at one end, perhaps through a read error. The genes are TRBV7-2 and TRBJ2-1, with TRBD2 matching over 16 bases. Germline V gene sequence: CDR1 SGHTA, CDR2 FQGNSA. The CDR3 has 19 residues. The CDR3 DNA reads TGTGCCAGCAGCCTAGCCGGGACTAGCGGGAGGGCCGGGTACAATGAGCAGTTCTTC. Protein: CASSLAGTSGRAGYNEQFF.

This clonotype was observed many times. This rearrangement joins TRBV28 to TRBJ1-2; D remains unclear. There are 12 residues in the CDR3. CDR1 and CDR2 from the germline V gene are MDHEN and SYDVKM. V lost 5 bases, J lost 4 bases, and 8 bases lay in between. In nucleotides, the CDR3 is TGTGCCAGCAGTGTAGGTAGCTATGGCTACACCTTC. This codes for CASSVGSYGYTF.

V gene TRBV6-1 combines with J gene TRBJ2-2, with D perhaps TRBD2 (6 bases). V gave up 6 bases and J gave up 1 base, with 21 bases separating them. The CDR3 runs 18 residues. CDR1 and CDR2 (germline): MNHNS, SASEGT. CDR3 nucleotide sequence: TGTGCCAGCAGACCACACCGCTTCCCCGGGGGGAACACCGGGGAGCTGTTTTTT. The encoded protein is CASRPHRFPGGNTGELFF.

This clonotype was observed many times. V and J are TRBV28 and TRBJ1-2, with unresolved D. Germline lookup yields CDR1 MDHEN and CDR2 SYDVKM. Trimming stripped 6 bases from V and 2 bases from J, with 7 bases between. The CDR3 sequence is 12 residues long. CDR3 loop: CASRPPNYGYTF. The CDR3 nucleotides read TGTGCCAGCAGGCCCCCGAACTATGGCTACACCTTC.

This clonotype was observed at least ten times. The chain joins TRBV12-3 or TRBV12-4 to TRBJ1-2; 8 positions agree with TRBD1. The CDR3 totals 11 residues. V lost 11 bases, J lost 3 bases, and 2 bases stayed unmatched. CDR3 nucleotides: TGTGCCTTGGGACAGGACTATGGCTACACCTTC. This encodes CALGQDYGYTF.

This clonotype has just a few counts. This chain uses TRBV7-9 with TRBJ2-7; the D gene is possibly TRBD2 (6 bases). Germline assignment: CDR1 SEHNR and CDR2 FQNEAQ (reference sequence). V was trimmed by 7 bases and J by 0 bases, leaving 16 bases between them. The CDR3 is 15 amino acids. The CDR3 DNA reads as TGTGCCAGCATCCCCTTGGCGGGGCCCTCCTACGAGCAGTACTTC. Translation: CASIPLAGPSYEQYF.

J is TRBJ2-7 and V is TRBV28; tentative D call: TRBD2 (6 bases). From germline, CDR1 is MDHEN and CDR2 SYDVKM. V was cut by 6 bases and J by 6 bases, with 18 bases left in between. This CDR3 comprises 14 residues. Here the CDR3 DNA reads TGTGCCAGCAGCCAAGGAACCACCGGGGGCGAGCAGTACTTC. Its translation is CASSQGTTGGEQYF.